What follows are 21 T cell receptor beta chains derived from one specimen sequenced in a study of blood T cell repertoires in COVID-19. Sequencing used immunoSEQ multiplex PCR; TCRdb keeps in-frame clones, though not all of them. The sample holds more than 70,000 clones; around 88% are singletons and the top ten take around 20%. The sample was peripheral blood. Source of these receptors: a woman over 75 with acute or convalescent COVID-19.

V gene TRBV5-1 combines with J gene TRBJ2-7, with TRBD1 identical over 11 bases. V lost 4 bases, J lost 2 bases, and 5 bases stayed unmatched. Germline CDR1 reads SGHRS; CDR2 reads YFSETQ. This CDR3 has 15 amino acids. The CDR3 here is CASSADRGPPYEQYF. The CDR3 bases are TGCGCCAGCAGCGCGGACAGGGGGCCACCCTACGAGCAGTACTTC.

CDR3 protein: CAITWDRVSTEAFF. The CDR3 DNA sequence: TGTGCCATCACCTGGGACAGGGTTTCCACTGAAGCTTTCTTT. This sequence joins TRBV10-3 and TRBJ1-1; 9 bases agree with TRBD1. The germline V gene encodes CDR1 ENHRY and CDR2 SYGVKD. The CDR3 sequence is 14 residues long. Trimming at V came to 7 bases and at J to 4 bases, leaving 7 bases not matched to a gene.

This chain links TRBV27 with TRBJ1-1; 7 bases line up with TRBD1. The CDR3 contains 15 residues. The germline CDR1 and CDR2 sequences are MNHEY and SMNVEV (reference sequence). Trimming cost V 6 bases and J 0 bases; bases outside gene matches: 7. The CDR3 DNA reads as TGTGCCAGCAGCCTGGGACAGCGAATGAACACTGAAGCTTTCTTT. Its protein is CASSLGQRMNTEAFF.

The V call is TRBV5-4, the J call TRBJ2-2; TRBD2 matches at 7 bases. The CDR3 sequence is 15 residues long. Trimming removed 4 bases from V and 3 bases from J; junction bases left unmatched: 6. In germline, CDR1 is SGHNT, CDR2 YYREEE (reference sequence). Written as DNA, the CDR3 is TGTGCCAGCAGCCACCGACTAGCTGACACCGGGGAGCTGTTTTTT. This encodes CASSHRLADTGELFF. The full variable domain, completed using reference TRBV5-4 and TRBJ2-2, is ETGVTQSPTHLIKTRGQQVTLRCSSQSGHNTVSWYQQALGQGPQFIFQYYREEENGRGNFPPRFSGLQFPNYSSELNVNALELDDSALYLCASSHRLADTGELFFGEGSRLTVL.

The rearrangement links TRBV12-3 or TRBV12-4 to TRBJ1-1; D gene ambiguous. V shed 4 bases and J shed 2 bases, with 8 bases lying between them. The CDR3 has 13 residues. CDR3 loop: CASSYLANTEAFF. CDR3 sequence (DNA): TGTGCCAGCAGTTATCTGGCAAACACTGAAGCTTTCTTT.

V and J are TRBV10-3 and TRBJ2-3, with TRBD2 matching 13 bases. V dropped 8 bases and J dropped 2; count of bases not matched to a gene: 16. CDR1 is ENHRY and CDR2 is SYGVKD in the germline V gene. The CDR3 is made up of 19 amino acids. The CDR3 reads CAIWAGRRTSGGLTDTQYF. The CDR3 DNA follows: TGTGCCATCTGGGCGGGGAGGCGGACTAGCGGGGGACTCACAGATACGCAGTATTTT.

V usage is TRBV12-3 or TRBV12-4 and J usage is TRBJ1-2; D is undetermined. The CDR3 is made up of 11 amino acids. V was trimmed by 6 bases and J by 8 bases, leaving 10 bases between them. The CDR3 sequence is CASSDLGGYTF. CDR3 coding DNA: TGTGCCAGCAGCGACCTCGGGGGCTACACCTTC.

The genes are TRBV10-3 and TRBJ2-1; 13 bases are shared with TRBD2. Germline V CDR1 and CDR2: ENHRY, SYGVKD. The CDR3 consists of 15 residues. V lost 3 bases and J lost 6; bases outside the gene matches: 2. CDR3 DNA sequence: TGTGCCATCAGTGAAACTAGCGGGGGGGCCAATGAGCAGTTCTTC. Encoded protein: CAISETSGGANEQFF.

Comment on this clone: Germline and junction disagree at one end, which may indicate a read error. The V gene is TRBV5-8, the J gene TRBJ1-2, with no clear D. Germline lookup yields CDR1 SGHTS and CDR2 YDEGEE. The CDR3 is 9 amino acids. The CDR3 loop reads CASSFGHTF. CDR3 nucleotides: TGTGCCAGCAGCTTTGGCCACACCTTC. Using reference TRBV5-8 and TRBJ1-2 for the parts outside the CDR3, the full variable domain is EAGVTQSPTHLIKTRGQQATLRCSPISGHTSVYWYQQALGLGLQFLLWYDEGEERNRGNFPPRFSGRQFPNYSSELNVNALELEDSALYLCASSFGHTFGSGTRLTVV.

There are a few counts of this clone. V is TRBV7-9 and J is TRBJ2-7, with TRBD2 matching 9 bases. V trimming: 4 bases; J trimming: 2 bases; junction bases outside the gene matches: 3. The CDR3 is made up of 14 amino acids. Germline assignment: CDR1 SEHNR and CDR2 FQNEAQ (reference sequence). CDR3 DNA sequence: TGTGCCAGCAGCTACGGACTAGCGCCCTACGAGCAGTACTTC. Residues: CASSYGLAPYEQYF.

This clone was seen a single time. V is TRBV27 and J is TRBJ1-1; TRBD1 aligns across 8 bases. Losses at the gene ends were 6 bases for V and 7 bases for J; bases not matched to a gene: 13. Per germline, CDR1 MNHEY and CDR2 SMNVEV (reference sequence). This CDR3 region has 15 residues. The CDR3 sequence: CASRPGQGFESEAFF. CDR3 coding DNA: TGTGCCAGCAGGCCCGGACAGGGATTTGAGAGTGAAGCTTTCTTT.

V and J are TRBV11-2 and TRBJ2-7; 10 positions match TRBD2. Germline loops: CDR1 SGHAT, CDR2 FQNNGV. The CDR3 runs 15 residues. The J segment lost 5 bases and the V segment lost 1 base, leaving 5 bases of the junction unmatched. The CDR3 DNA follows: TGTGCCAGCAGCTTAGTCCTAGCGGGGGCCCACGAGCAGTACTTC. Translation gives CASSLVLAGAHEQYF.

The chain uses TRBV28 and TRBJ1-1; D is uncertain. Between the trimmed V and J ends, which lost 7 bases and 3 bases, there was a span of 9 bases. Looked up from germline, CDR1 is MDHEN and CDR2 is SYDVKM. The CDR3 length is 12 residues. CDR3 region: CASISFDTEAFF. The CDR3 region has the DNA TGTGCCAGCATTTCATTTGACACTGAAGCTTTCTTT.

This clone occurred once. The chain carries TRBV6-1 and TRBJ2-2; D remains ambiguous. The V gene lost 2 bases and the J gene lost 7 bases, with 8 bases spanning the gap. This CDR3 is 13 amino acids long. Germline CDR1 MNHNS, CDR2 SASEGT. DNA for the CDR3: TGTGCCAGCAGTGAATTTCGCGGCGGGGAGCTGTTTTTT. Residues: CASSEFRGGELFF.

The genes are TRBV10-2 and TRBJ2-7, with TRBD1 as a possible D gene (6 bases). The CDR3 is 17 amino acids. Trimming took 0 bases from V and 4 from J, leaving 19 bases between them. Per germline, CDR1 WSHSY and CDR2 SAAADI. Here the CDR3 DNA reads TGCGCCAGCAGTGAGTCGCGAATTCGTGACAGGAGTTACGAGCAGTACTTC. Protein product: CASSESRIRDRSYEQYF.

The CDR3, as DNA: TGTGCCATCAGTGAGTCGAGGACAGGGGTCAGTGGCTACACCTTC. Its protein is CAISESRTGVSGYTF. The chain recombines TRBV10-3 with TRBJ1-2, with TRBD1 matching over 9 bases. V gave up 0 bases and J gave up 7 bases; unmatched junction bases: 6. CDR3 length: 15 residues. CDR1 is ENHRY, CDR2 SYGVKD, per germline.

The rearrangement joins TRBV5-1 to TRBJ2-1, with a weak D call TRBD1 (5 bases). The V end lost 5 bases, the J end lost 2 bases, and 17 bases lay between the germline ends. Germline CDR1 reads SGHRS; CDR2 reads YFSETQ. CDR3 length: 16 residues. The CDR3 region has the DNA TGCGCCAGCAGGGCACTTCAGGGTTTGCCCTACAATGAGCAGTTCTTC. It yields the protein CASRALQGLPYNEQFF.

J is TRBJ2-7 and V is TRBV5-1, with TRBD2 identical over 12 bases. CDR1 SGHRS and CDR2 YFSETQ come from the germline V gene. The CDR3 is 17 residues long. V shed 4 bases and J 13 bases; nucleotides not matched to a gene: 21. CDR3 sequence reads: CASSPRTSGELLTMVYF. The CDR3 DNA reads TGCGCCAGCAGCCCCCGGACTAGCGGGGAGCTACTTACGATGGTCTACTTC.

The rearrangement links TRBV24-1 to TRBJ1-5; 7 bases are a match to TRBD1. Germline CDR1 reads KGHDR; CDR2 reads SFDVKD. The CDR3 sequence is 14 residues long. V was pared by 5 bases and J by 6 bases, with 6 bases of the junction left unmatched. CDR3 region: CATSGVGGSQPQHF. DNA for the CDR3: TGTGCCACCAGTGGGGTAGGGGGCAGTCAGCCCCAGCATTTT.

The CDR3 DNA sequence: TGTGCCAGCAGACCCGGACAGGCTCTCTATCAGCCCCAGCATTTT. Translating it yields CASRPGQALYQPQHF. The chain couples TRBV6-5 to TRBJ1-5, with 7 bases matching TRBD1. Germline V gene data show CDR1 as MNHEY and CDR2 as SVGAGI. J gave up 5 bases and V 6 bases, and 10 bases lay outside the gene matches. The CDR3 has 15 amino acids.

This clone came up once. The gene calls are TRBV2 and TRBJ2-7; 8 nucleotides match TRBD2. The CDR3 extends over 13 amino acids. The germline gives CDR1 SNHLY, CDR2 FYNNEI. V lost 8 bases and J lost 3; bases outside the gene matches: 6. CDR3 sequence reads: CASSGGLSYEQYF. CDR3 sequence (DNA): TGTGCCAGCTCGGGGGGGTTAAGCTACGAGCAGTACTTC.